This T cell receptor (beta chain) comes out of a study of shared clonotypes between healthy human individuals (dated by TCRdb to about 2020). In terms of the full investigation: A couple of women and three men aged 18 to 49 years were included in the cohort. Blood TCR repertoires of roughly five healthy adults were deeply sequenced to estimate repertoire size and the extent of clonotype sharing between individuals. Leukapheresis yielded between about 0.85 and 9.5 billion PBMCs per donor. For each donor, CD4 naive and CD4 memory were each run on three plates, CD8 naive on two plates, and CD8 memory on one plate. Different laboratories and diverse techniques were used to prepare libraries and sequence TCR repertoires, to increase sequencing depth and limit assay-specific biases.

As regards this clone: Its antigen target is currently unknown. No much larger clone is present one base from it, and per-base qualities are unavailable.

V loses 1 base at its end and J loses 0 bases; junction bases beyond the gene matches: 5. The CDR3 numbers 16 residues from cysteine through phenylalanine. Only CDR3 DNA is held: 48 bases, read in frame from base 1. CDR1 LNHDA and CDR2 SQIVND are derived from the germline V gene (reference sequence). For the CD8 naive samples, CD45RO-negative cells were positively selected for CCR7, yielding a CD45RA+CCR7+ population from which TemRA cells were excluded. The donors were healthy, HIV-negative adults who had no recently reported acute infections or vaccinations. Every donor was a Caucasian adult living in Nashville, Tennessee, USA. After blood collection by leukapheresis, PBMCs were isolated using Ficoll-Histopaque density gradient centrifugation and then cryopreserved in the vapor phase of liquid nitrogen. Purity and quantity of every magnetically sorted T cell population were checked by analytical flow cytometry. From each sorted fraction, genomic DNA was isolated and quantified by UV absorbance on a Nanodrop 2000c.

What the work shows at the level of the full study, not this receptor alone: Sampling was restricted to blood, and TCR repertoires in tissues likely differ from the TCR repertoires found in blood. Higher generation probabilities were observed for clonotypes shared by all four sorted-subset donors than for non-shared clonotypes. Estimated clonotype richness was generally larger for naive than for memory subsets. Pairwise subsampling indicated that sequencing depth was expected to affect the degree of clonotype sharing among donors. Rarefaction of sorted-subset datasets indicated incomplete sequencing despite the large sequencing depth. When several donors were compared, the shared fraction of clonotypes was about 5% for naive CD4, more than 3% for naive CD8, 2.3% for memory CD4, and 0.35% to 0.4% for memory CD8. Because the study included a small number of donors, the genetic and exposure-history diversity represented was limited.

Using the deep immunoSEQ assay, multiplex PCR amplified TCR CDR3 regions from genomic DNA. Genomic DNA extracted from each cell subset was distributed evenly over all wells of several immunoSEQ 96-well plates, and each plate served as one replicate. For sorted subsets, roughly 0.2 ug genomic DNA, equal to some 30,000 T cell genomes, was loaded into each replicate PCR. Purified libraries were quantified with a Qubit 3.0 fluorometer, sized on a Bioanalyzer 2100, and re-quantified with the KAPA Library Quantification kit. Every immunoSEQ 96-well plate was sequenced on a dedicated single-read 150-cycle Illumina NextSeq 550 flow cell. Regarding the original processing steps: Because the immunoSEQ output included only junctional sequences and no quality scores, the filtering could not be the same as the filtering used for full-length reads. To assign V/J genes and CDR3, sequences were annotated against IMGT germline references using PyIR, a Python wrapper for IgBLAST v1.9. Any read was removed if the V/J assignment was weak (E-value above 1e-6), the CDR3 was missing, or the read contained stop codons, out-of-frame junctions, or ambiguous translated residues. V3J clonotypes were defined as sequences sharing an identical inferred V gene, J gene, and CDR3 amino acid sequence. Percentage overlap between repertoires was computed as shared unique clonotypes divided by the size of the smaller repertoire. Richness of each repertoire was evaluated using RTK rarefaction, the Chao1 estimator, and Recon v2.1 estimates of unobserved clonotypes. OLGA was used to compute generation probabilities for all TCRbeta clonotypes that the gDNA method yielded from a handful of donors. TCRdb re-hosts the immuneACCESS table, in-frame sequences only. Its copies lack some clones; in the studies checked, an unresolved V gene accounts for under half of them, and the cause for the rest is not known. V and J calls and clone size are those listed in that table; D and trimming were worked out from the DNA. The table for this sample lists roughly 2 million clones; about 95% of them were counted only once. The top ten clones comprise 0.85% to 1.3% of the sample.

Specimen: naive CD8+ T cells sorted from blood. The cell subset or site label for this specimen denotes: CD45RA+CCR7+. The V gene is TRBV19 and the J gene is TRBJ2-7; 8 bases in the junction line up with TRBD2. The origin of this receptor is a man aged 18 to 30 in good health. The CDR3 region: CASSIGREASSYEQYF. The nucleotide sequence reads TGTGCCAGTAGTATAGGGCGGGAGGCGTCCTCCTACGAGCAGTACTTC.